One sample yielded the 14 T cell receptor beta chains listed below, sequenced in a study of CD8+ T cells in alopecia areata. As the sequencing template, cDNA was produced by extracting RNA and reverse transcribing it. The data were produced by immunoSEQ multiplex PCR, yet TCRdb's version contains in-frame clones alone and is incomplete. Of over 90,000 clones in the sample, roughly half are singletons; the top ten hold around 8.8%. Source material: CD4+ T cells sorted from blood. The receptors here all came from a human donor in good health.

This clone was counted only a few times. This chain joins TRBV19 and TRBJ1-2, with a possible D match to TRBD1 (6 bases). Per the germline V gene, CDR1 is LNHDA and CDR2 is SQIVND (reference sequence). Trimming stripped 4 bases from V and 4 bases from J, with 16 bases between. The CDR3 length is 15 residues. The CDR3 here is CASSTGGSRTYGYTF. CDR3 nucleotides: TGTGCCAGTAGTACCGGGGGCAGCCGTACCTATGGCTACACCTTC. The entire variable domain, with the rest obtained from reference TRBV19 and TRBJ1-2, is as follows: DGGITQSPKYLFRKEGQNVTLSCEQNLNHDAMYWYRQDPGQGLRLIYYSQIVNDFQKGDIAEGYSVSREKKESFPLTVTSAQKNPTAFYLCASSTGGSRTYGYTFGSGTRLTVV.

The chain uses TRBV10-2 and TRBJ1-5; a possible D gene is TRBD1 (5 bases). The V end was cut by 6 bases, the J end by 6 bases, with 18 bases between. Germline V gene lookup returns CDR1 WSHSY and CDR2 SAAADI. The length of the CDR3 is 15 residues. The CDR3 spells CASRRGQGGGQPQHF. DNA for the CDR3: TGCGCCAGCAGGAGGGGTCAGGGCGGGGGTCAGCCCCAGCATTTT.

The V and J genes are TRBV9 and TRBJ2-3; D remains unclear. Trimming left V 1 base short and J 5 bases short, with 8 bases between. Germline lookup yields CDR1 SGDLS and CDR2 YYNGEE. The CDR3 spans 13 residues. The chain's CDR3 is CASSVMFGDTQYF. The CDR3 nucleotides are TGTGCCAGCAGCGTAATGTTTGGAGATACGCAGTATTTT.

The rearrangement links TRBV7-9 to TRBJ1-1; 10 bases agree with TRBD1. CDR1 and CDR2 from the germline V gene are SEHNR and FQNEAQ (reference sequence). V shed 4 bases and J 1 base; nucleotides not matched to a gene: 6. The CDR3 covers 16 residues. The DNA for the CDR3 is TGTGCCAGCAGCTCCGGGACAGGGGAACCGAACACTGAAGCTTTCTTT. Its translation: CASSSGTGEPNTEAFF.

This clone was seen a few times. V gene TRBV23-1 combines with J gene TRBJ1-5; the D gene is possibly TRBD1 (6 bases). TRBV23-1 is classed as an ORF, of uncertain function. CDR3 length equals 15 residues. Trimming stripped 7 bases from V and 1 base from J, with 14 bases between. The CDR3 region is CASNRQGKSNQPQHF. CDR3 nucleotide sequence: TGCGCCAGCAACCGCCAGGGGAAGAGCAATCAGCCCCAGCATTTT.

In this sample, this clone turned up a few times. The same CDR3 is also encoded by other DNA sequences in this sample. The chain has TRBV7-2 and TRBJ1-5; 8 nucleotides line up with TRBD1. V lost 5 bases and J lost 4; bases outside the gene matches: 4. The germline CDR1 and CDR2 sequences are SGHTA and FQGNSA. The CDR3 is 14 amino acids. In DNA, the CDR3 is TGTGCCAGCAGCCTTGGACAGGGTAATCAGCCCCAGCATTTT. Protein product: CASSLGQGNQPQHF.

V gene TRBV28 combines with J gene TRBJ2-7; 10 bases map to TRBD1. This CDR3 has 14 amino acids. V trimming: 6 bases; J trimming: 6 bases; junction bases outside the gene matches: 8. Germline loops: CDR1 MDHEN, CDR2 SYDVKM. CDR3 region: CASSLTGGLGEQYF. CDR3 DNA: TGTGCCAGCAGCCTGACAGGGGGCTTAGGCGAGCAGTACTTC.

This clone was counted a single time. The genes are TRBV9 and TRBJ2-1; TRBD2 matches 10 bases. The CDR3 contains 16 residues. Germline V CDR1 and CDR2: SGDLS, YYNGEE. J lost 9 bases, V lost 0 bases, and 9 bases had no gene match. The CDR3 reads CASSVAKRGGLSEQFF. In DNA, the CDR3 is TGTGCCAGCAGCGTAGCTAAGCGGGGGGGCCTCAGTGAGCAGTTCTTC. Complete variable domain (other parts from reference TRBV9 and TRBJ2-1): DSGVTQTPKHLITATGQRVTLRCSPRSGDLSVYWYQQSLDQGLQFLIQYYNGEERAKGNILERFSAQQFPDLHSELNLSSLELGDSALYFCASSVAKRGGLSEQFFGPGTRLTVL.

This clone has just a few counts. This sequence joins TRBV6-5 and TRBJ1-5; 7 positions match TRBD1. This CDR3 is built from 15 residues. CDR1 is MNHEY, CDR2 SVGAGI, per germline. The trim removed 6 bases at V and 1 base at J, leaving 6 bases unmatched. Written as DNA, the CDR3 is TGTGCCAGCAGCTATTCACAGGGGAGCAATCAGCCCCAGCATTTT. Translating it yields CASSYSQGSNQPQHF.

The genes are TRBV5-6 and TRBJ2-5; the D is unclear. The germline V gene has CDR1 SGHDT and CDR2 YYEEEE. The V end lost 0 bases, the J end lost 5 bases, and 11 bases lay between the germline ends. The CDR3 runs 14 residues. CDR3 nucleotide sequence: TGTGCCAGCAGCTTGGCGGGCCCCGGTGAGACCCAGTACTTC. This codes for CASSLAGPGETQYF. Drawing the rest from reference TRBV5-6 and TRBJ2-5, the complete variable domain is DAGVTQSPTHLIKTRGQQVTLRCSPKSGHDTVSWYQQALGQGPQFIFQYYEEEERQRGNFPDRFSGHQFPNYSSELNVNALLLGDSALYLCASSLAGPGETQYFGPGTRLLVL.

The V gene is TRBV27, the J gene TRBJ2-7, with 10 bases that match TRBD2. This CDR3 contains 15 residues. Unmatched junction bases numbered 5, after V lost 2 bases and J lost 4 bases. Germline CDR1 MNHEY, CDR2 SMNVEV (reference sequence). The CDR3 bases are TGTGCCAGCAGTTTAAAGAGCGGGGGGGCGTACGAGCAGTACTTC. Encoded protein: CASSLKSGGAYEQYF.

This clone was picked up a small number of times. The V gene is TRBV11-2, the J gene TRBJ2-5; D unclear. The CDR3 spans 13 residues. Looked up from germline, CDR1 is SGHAT and CDR2 is FQNNGV. V was pared by 2 bases and J by 0 bases, with 4 bases between. The CDR3 DNA follows: TGTGCCAGCAGCTTATCTAACCAAGAGACCCAGTACTTC. Translating it yields CASSLSNQETQYF.

The rearrangement links TRBV7-2 to TRBJ1-4, with D unresolved. From germline, CDR1 is SGHTA and CDR2 FQGNSA. The CDR3 has 16 residues. V was pared by 0 bases and J by 3 bases, with 11 bases between. CDR3 DNA sequence: TGTGCCAGCAGCTTAGCGGAGCCGACGCCTAATGAAAAACTGTTTTTT. Protein sequence: CASSLAEPTPNEKLFF.

This clone was detected only a few times. This chain joins TRBV4-2 and TRBJ2-5, with 13 bases matching TRBD2. The germline gives CDR1 LGHNA, CDR2 YNFKEQ. The CDR3 runs 17 residues. V gave up 3 bases and J gave up 4 bases; unmatched junction bases: 8. The CDR3 DNA reads as TGTGCCAGCAGCCAGGAAACTAGCGGGGGGGCCGGAGAGACCCAGTACTTC. Translating it yields CASSQETSGGAGETQYF.